These 9 T cell receptor beta chains originate from one sample sequenced in a study of cytomegalovirus exposure and HLA in healthy donors. Primers: 60 Vbeta forward and 13 Jbeta reverse. Assay: immunoSEQ multiplex PCR; the TCRdb copy retains only in-frame clones and omits some. The sample lists about 130,000 clones; approximately 78% were seen once. The material sequenced was PBMCs. These receptors were taken from a man aged 35-49 years in good health and CMV-seronegative.

The V and J genes are TRBV9 and TRBJ2-1; tentative D call: TRBD2 (6 bases). The germline V and J ends were trimmed by 3 bases and 0 bases, with 16 bases remaining between them. The germline CDR1 and CDR2 sequences are SGDLS and YYNGEE. This CDR3 is 17 amino acids long. CDR3 residues: CASSGTNGGFSYNEQFF. DNA for the CDR3: TGTGCCAGCAGCGGAACGAATGGGGGGTTCTCCTACAATGAGCAGTTCTTC.

The chain is built from TRBV6-4 and TRBJ2-5; possible D gene TRBD2, 5 bases. Germline assignment: CDR1 MRHNA and CDR2 SNTAGT. V dropped 8 bases and J dropped 5 bases, with 18 bases sitting between them. The CDR3 runs 14 residues. CDR3 DNA sequence: TGTGCCAGCTTTCGGACCCACGGCGGGGAGACCCAGTACTTC. Its translation: CASFRTHGGETQYF.

J is TRBJ2-7 and V is TRBV10-3; the match to TRBD2 covers 14 bases. Germline V gives CDR1 ENHRY, CDR2 SYGVKD. J gave up 2 bases and V 6 bases, and 6 bases lay outside the gene matches. The CDR3 spans 16 residues. This chain's CDR3 is CAISSTTSGGAYEQYF. The DNA of the CDR3 is TGTGCCATCAGCTCGACGACTAGCGGGGGGGCCTACGAGCAGTACTTC.

V usage is TRBV6-1 and J usage is TRBJ1-4, with no clear D. CDR3 length: 13 amino acids. Trimming took 7 bases from V and 8 from J, leaving 14 bases between them. Per the germline V gene, CDR1 is MNHNS and CDR2 is SASEGT. In nucleotides, the CDR3 is TGTGCCAGCACTATAGGGAGCAAAGAAAAACTGTTTTTT. The encoded protein is CASTIGSKEKLFF.

The rearrangement joins TRBV5-1 to TRBJ2-4; tentatively, D is TRBD2 (7 bases). V gave up 1 base and J gave up 0 bases, with 14 bases separating them. CDR1 is SGHRS, CDR2 YFSETQ, per germline. There are 17 residues in the CDR3. The CDR3 sequence: CASSLSGGAEAKNIQYF. Here the CDR3 DNA reads TGCGCCAGCAGCTTGTCTGGGGGGGCCGAAGCCAAAAACATTCAGTACTTC.

The chain combines TRBV4-3 with TRBJ2-5; TRBD1 agrees at 9 bases. The ends lost 6 bases at V and 5 bases at J; junction bases unmatched: 13. Germline CDR1 LGHNA, CDR2 YSLEER. The CDR3 has 16 amino acids. The CDR3 loop reads CASRAHRDRVGETQYF. Written as DNA, the CDR3 is TGCGCCAGCAGGGCACACCGGGACAGGGTTGGGGAGACCCAGTACTTC.

This clone was counted only a few times. The chain carries TRBV7-8 and TRBJ2-2; 8 bases line up with TRBD2. This CDR3 contains 14 residues. V was clipped by 7 bases and J by 6 bases; unmatched bases: 7. CDR1 is SGHVS and CDR2 is FQNEAQ in the germline V gene. The chain's CDR3 is CASNSGVAAGELFF. In DNA form, the CDR3 reads TGTGCCAGCAATAGCGGGGTTGCTGCCGGGGAGCTGTTTTTT. The full variable domain, its missing parts supplied by reference TRBV7-8 and TRBJ2-2, is GAGVSQSPRYKVAKRGQDVALRCDPISGHVSLFWYQQALGQGPEFLTYFQNEAQLDKSGLPSDRFFAERPEGSVSTLKIQRTQQEDSAVYLCASNSGVAAGELFFGEGSRLTVL.

CDR3 nucleotides: TGCGCCAGCAGCCTCCCGGGGCAAGAGACCCAGTACTTC. Its translation is CASSLPGQETQYF. The J gene is TRBJ2-5, the V gene TRBV5-1; possible D gene TRBD2, 5 bases. The germline gives CDR1 SGHRS, CDR2 YFSETQ. Trimming cost V 4 bases and J 2 bases, with 9 bases left between them. This CDR3 contains 13 residues.

The chain couples TRBV19 to TRBJ2-3; D is unclear. The germline gives CDR1 LNHDA, CDR2 SQIVND (reference sequence). V was cut by 4 bases and J by 0 bases, with 8 bases left in between. The CDR3 has 14 amino acids. This CDR3 reads CASSRDPSTDTQYF. The CDR3, as DNA: TGTGCCAGTAGTAGAGACCCGAGCACAGATACGCAGTATTTT.